One and the same sample provided the 4 T cell receptor beta chains below, sequenced in a study of T cell responses to AZD1222 COVID-19 vaccine. The protocol was immunoSEQ multiplex PCR, while the TCRdb copy is restricted to in-frame clones and leaves out a portion. Of about 120,000 clones in the sample, 92% are singletons; the top ten hold 2% to 3%. Source: peripheral blood, taken 28 days after the second AZD1222 dose. The receptors originated from an adult who received the AZD1222 COVID-19 vaccine.

The V and J genes are TRBV15 and TRBJ2-3; D is uncertain. The CDR3 spans 16 residues. Trimming cost V 1 base and J 0 bases, with 11 bases left between them. The germline CDR1 and CDR2 sequences are LNHNV and YYDKDF (reference sequence). The CDR3 protein is CATSRGAATSTDTQYF. The CDR3 nucleotides are TGTGCCACCAGCAGAGGGGCGGCAACTAGCACAGATACGCAGTATTTT.

The J gene is TRBJ2-7, the V gene TRBV7-9, with 7 bases aligning to TRBD2. The CDR3 is 14 residues long. Germline CDR1 is SEHNR and CDR2 is FQNEAQ (reference sequence). The ends lost 2 bases at V and 4 bases at J; junction bases unmatched: 5. Written as DNA, the CDR3 is TGTGCCAGCAGCTTAAAGGGGACTATATACGAGCAGTACTTC. Translating it yields CASSLKGTIYEQYF.

The chain employs TRBV12-3 or TRBV12-4 and TRBJ1-1, with D hard to call. The CDR3 totals 12 residues. V lost 2 bases and J 9 bases, leaving 10 bases between the germline ends. DNA of the CDR3: TGTGCCAGCAGTTTACCCCCCGGGCAAGCTTTCTTT. Translating it yields CASSLPPGQAFF.

J is TRBJ1-2 and V is TRBV19; the D is unclear. Germline CDR1 and CDR2: LNHDA and SQIVND (reference sequence). The CDR3 sequence is 15 residues long. V lost 3 bases, J lost 3 bases, and 14 bases lay in between. Written as DNA, the CDR3 is TGTGCCAGTAGTATCTCCGGAGGGCAGGACTATGGCTACACCTTC. This gives the protein CASSISGGQDYGYTF.